The 27 T cell receptor beta chains reported below all come from one sample, sequenced in a study of CD8+ T cells in alopecia areata. Following RNA extraction, reverse transcription yielded cDNA that acted as the sequencing template. Here immunoSEQ multiplex PCR was the method, and the copy in TCRdb shows in-frame clones only, minus some. Among nearly 200,000 clones listed, roughly 60% were seen once. The treatment denotes: oral pan-JAK inhibitor, 5-10 mg twice daily. This specimen consisted of CD4+ T cells sorted from blood, obtained at week 24, from a patient treated with tofacitinib. The receptors shown here come from a human donor with alopecia areata.

This clone was counted a single time. The genes are TRBV9 and TRBJ1-5; TRBD1 matches 7 bases. V gave up 4 bases and J gave up 3 bases; unmatched junction bases: 10. The CDR3 totals 16 residues. Germline V gene data show CDR1 as SGDLS and CDR2 as YYNGEE. CDR3 region: CASSLNAGTDNQPQHF. CDR3 DNA: TGTGCCAGCAGCCTTAACGCCGGGACAGACAATCAGCCCCAGCATTTT.

The chain recombines TRBV29-1 with TRBJ1-2; D perhaps matches TRBD1 (5 bases). The ends were cut back, 1 base at V and 7 bases at J, with 13 bases in the middle. Germline CDR1 and CDR2: SQVTM and ANQGSEA. The CDR3 length is 13 residues. CDR3 residues: CSVEGSRVRGYTF. CDR3 in DNA: TGCAGCGTTGAAGGGAGCAGGGTTCGTGGCTACACCTTC. Looking up the rest from reference TRBV29-1 and TRBJ1-2 gives the full variable domain: SAVISQKPSRDICQRGTSLTIQCQVDSQVTMMFWYRQQPGQSLTLIATANQGSEATYESGFVIDKFPISRPNLTFSTLTVSNMSPEDSSIYLCSVEGSRVRGYTFGSGTRLTVV.

J is TRBJ2-5 and V is TRBV5-1, with D unclear. Germline CDR1 and CDR2: SGHRS and YFSETQ. The germline V and J ends were trimmed by 4 bases and 1 base, with 5 bases remaining between them. The CDR3 consists of 12 residues. This chain's CDR3 is CASSMVQETQYF. CDR3 DNA sequence: TGCGCCAGCAGCATGGTCCAAGAGACCCAGTACTTC.

The table lists this clone with many counts. V is TRBV7-3 and J is TRBJ2-3; D is ambiguous. There are 13 residues in the CDR3. Germline V CDR1 and CDR2: SGHTA, FQGTGA. V lost 1 base and J lost 9, with 11 bases in between. The CDR3 DNA is TGTGCCAGCAGCTTAAACGACCAGAGCACGCAGTATTTT. Translated: CASSLNDQSTQYF.

This clone has just a few counts. The CDR3 sequence is CASSQRTLGELFF. The CDR3 coding sequence is TGTGCCAGCAGCCAGAGGACTCTCGGGGAGCTGTTTTTT. This rearrangement joins TRBV27 to TRBJ2-2; D may be TRBD2 (5 bases). The CDR3 extends over 13 amino acids. V shed 6 bases and J shed 7 bases, with 12 bases lying between them. The V gene's germline CDR1 is MNHEY and CDR2 SMNVEV (reference sequence).

The J gene is TRBJ2-7, the V gene TRBV4-1; 7 nucleotides line up with TRBD1. The CDR3 sequence is 13 residues long. With 4 bases clipped from V and 3 bases from J, the junction kept 3 bases outside the gene matches. Per the germline V gene, CDR1 is MGHRA and CDR2 is YSYEKL. The CDR3 is CASSRDRVYEQYF. In DNA form, the CDR3 reads TGCGCCAGCAGCCGAGACAGGGTCTACGAGCAGTACTTC.

The rearrangement joins TRBV19 to TRBJ2-7; tentatively, D is TRBD1 or TRBD2 (5 bases each). The germline gives CDR1 LNHDA, CDR2 SQIVND (reference sequence). With 11 bases removed from V and 0 bases from J, the gap between germline ends came to 14 bases. The CDR3 is 13 amino acids. In nucleotides, the CDR3 is TGTGCCGGATGGGACGGAAGCTCCTACGAGCAGTACTTC. This codes for CAGWDGSSYEQYF.

This chain connects TRBV7-2 to TRBJ1-1, with a tentative D call TRBD1 (6 bases). Trimming left V 1 base short and J 10 bases short, with 13 bases between. The CDR3 totals 13 residues. Looked up from germline, CDR1 is SGHTA and CDR2 is FQGNSA. CDR3 DNA sequence: TGTGCCAGCAGCTTAGGGAGAGAGGGGGGAGCTTTCTTT. This sequence encodes CASSLGREGGAFF. The whole variable domain, filled in from reference TRBV7-2 and TRBJ1-1, reads GAGVSQSPSNKVTEKGKDVELRCDPISGHTALYWYRQSLGQGLEFLIYFQGNSAPDKSGLPSDRFSAERTGGSVSTLTIQRTQQEDSAVYLCASSLGREGGAFFGQGTRLTVV.

CDR3 DNA sequence: TGTGCCAGCAGCCCTAGCGGGGGGGCGATAGATACGCAGTATTTT. It translates to CASSPSGGAIDTQYF. The chain links TRBV5-4 to TRBJ2-3, with TRBD2 matching over 12 bases. The CDR3 runs to 15 residues. Germline lookup yields CDR1 SGHNT and CDR2 YYREEE (reference sequence). V shed 4 bases, J shed 5 bases, and the junction held 5 bases outside the gene matches.

This clone appeared a few times. The J gene is TRBJ2-1, the V gene TRBV4-1; 10 nucleotides align to TRBD2. This CDR3 spans 16 amino acids. CDR1 and CDR2 from the germline V gene are MGHRA and YSYEKL. The trim removed 2 bases at V and 2 bases at J, leaving 3 bases unmatched. CDR3: CASSQQLAGTYNEQFF. In DNA form, the CDR3 reads TGCGCCAGCAGCCAACAACTAGCGGGAACCTACAATGAGCAGTTCTTC.

This clone showed up just a few times. The J gene is TRBJ2-3, the V gene TRBV7-9, with TRBD2 as a possible D gene (6 bases). The CDR3 spans 15 residues. The germline gives CDR1 SEHNR, CDR2 FQNEAQ (reference sequence). V shed 4 bases and J shed 0 bases, with 11 bases lying between them. CDR3 nucleotide sequence: TGTGCCAGCAGCTGGGGGACTCTCAGCACAGATACGCAGTATTTT. Its translation: CASSWGTLSTDTQYF.

The chain links TRBV18 to TRBJ2-1; 10 bases are shared with TRBD2. Germline V lookup: CDR1 KGHSH, CDR2 LQKENI. V gave up 3 bases and J gave up 3 bases; unmatched junction bases: 8. The CDR3 is made up of 17 amino acids. CDR3 nucleotides: TGTGCCAGCTCACCCTTCACCTTAGCGGGGGGCTACAATGAGCAGTTCTTC. Translation gives CASSPFTLAGGYNEQFF. Based on the CDR3 plus reference TRBV18 and TRBJ2-1, the full variable domain is NAGVMQNPRHLVRRRGQEARLRCSPMKGHSHVYWYRQLPEEGLKFMVYLQKENIIDESGMPKERFSAEFPKEGPSILRIQQVVRGDSAAYFCASSPFTLAGGYNEQFFGPGTRLTVL.

In its sample, this clone was seen once. The V call is TRBV5-1, the J call TRBJ2-3; no firm D call. The ends were cut back, 4 bases at V and 6 bases at J, with 15 bases in the middle. CDR1 and CDR2 from the germline V gene are SGHRS and YFSETQ. The CDR3 length is 14 residues. CDR3 bases: TGCGCCAGCAGCAGCCAAGGGTACTCGGATACGCAGTATTTT. Its protein is CASSSQGYSDTQYF. The full variable domain, in which reference TRBV5-1 and TRBJ2-3 provide the parts outside the CDR3, is KAGVTQTPRYLIKTRGQQVTLSCSPISGHRSVSWYQQTPGQGLQFLFEYFSETQRNKGNFPGRFSGRQFSNSRSEMNVSTLELGDSALYLCASSSQGYSDTQYFGPGTRLTVL.

The genes are TRBV5-1 and TRBJ2-3, with a tentative D call TRBD1 (5 bases). Germline V CDR1 and CDR2: SGHRS, YFSETQ. The CDR3 runs 17 residues. Trimming left V 0 bases short and J 2 bases short, with 16 bases between. The CDR3 nucleotides read TGCGCCAGCAGCTTGGAAGGTTGGGGCCTACTCACAGATACGCAGTATTTT. It yields the protein CASSLEGWGLLTDTQYF.

This clone was seen only a few times. The J gene is TRBJ1-2, the V gene TRBV7-8; a possible D gene is TRBD1 (6 bases). This CDR3 region has 14 residues. Looked up from germline, CDR1 is SGHVS and CDR2 is FQNEAQ. The germline V and J ends were trimmed by 5 bases and 2 bases, with 12 bases remaining between them. The DNA for the CDR3 is TGTGCCAGCAGCCCCAGGGGATCGAACTATGGCTACACCTTC. Protein: CASSPRGSNYGYTF.

The V and J genes are TRBV6-5 and TRBJ2-5; weak D call: TRBD1 (5 bases). The germline V and J ends were trimmed by 6 bases and 10 bases, with 18 bases remaining between them. The CDR3 loop spans 13 amino acids. Looked up from germline, CDR1 is MNHEY and CDR2 is SVGAGI. CDR3 loop: CASSPQPGSDQYF. Here the CDR3 DNA reads TGTGCCAGCAGCCCCCAGCCAGGGTCTGACCAGTACTTC.

The chain joins TRBV7-2 to TRBJ2-5; a possible D gene is TRBD1 (7 bases). There are 15 residues in the CDR3. Germline loops: CDR1 SGHTA, CDR2 FQGNSA. The V gene lost 1 base and the J gene lost 5 bases, with 14 bases spanning the gap. CDR3 DNA sequence: TGTGCCAGCAGCTTAGGGACAGGAGGGGTGGAGACCCAGTACTTC. This sequence encodes CASSLGTGGVETQYF.

This clone showed up just a few times. The rearrangement uses TRBV19 and TRBJ2-3; 7 bases are a match to TRBD2. Germline CDR1 is LNHDA and CDR2 is SQIVND (reference sequence). The CDR3 is made up of 14 amino acids. Trimming at V came to 3 bases and at J to 2 bases, leaving 2 bases not matched to a gene. The CDR3 spells CASSIAGATDTQYF. CDR3 nucleotides: TGTGCCAGTAGTATCGCGGGAGCCACAGATACGCAGTATTTT. The whole variable domain, remainder taken from reference TRBV19 and TRBJ2-3, is DGGITQSPKYLFRKEGQNVTLSCEQNLNHDAMYWYRQDPGQGLRLIYYSQIVNDFQKGDIAEGYSVSREKKESFPLTVTSAQKNPTAFYLCASSIAGATDTQYFGPGTRLTVL.

The table lists this clone with a few counts. The chain is built from TRBV10-2 and TRBJ2-3, with 10 bases matching TRBD2. Unmatched junction bases numbered 5, after V lost 4 bases and J lost 4 bases. The germline V gene encodes CDR1 WSHSY and CDR2 SAAADI. The CDR3 sequence is 15 residues long. The CDR3 sequence: CASSAQRGGPDTQYF. CDR3 DNA sequence: TGCGCCAGCAGTGCACAGCGGGGGGGGCCAGATACGCAGTATTTT.

The chain is built from TRBV15 and TRBJ1-4; D might be TRBD1 (5 bases). The CDR3 length is 17 residues. V lost 3 bases and J 7 bases, leaving 21 bases between the germline ends. CDR1 LNHNV and CDR2 YYDKDF come from the germline V gene (reference sequence). CDR3 protein: CATSSRSGGTSGEKLFF. The CDR3 nucleotides read TGTGCCACCAGCAGCCGGTCTGGGGGGACGAGCGGTGAAAAACTGTTTTTT.

The chain links TRBV18 to TRBJ2-3, with 9 bases fitting TRBD2. Germline lookup yields CDR1 KGHSH and CDR2 LQKENI. CDR3 length: 17 residues. V gave up 1 base and J gave up 0 bases; unmatched junction bases: 5. The CDR3 coding sequence is TGTGCCAGCTCACCACGGGCAGCGGGGGGCAGCACAGATACGCAGTATTTT. Encoded protein: CASSPRAAGGSTDTQYF.

The chain recombines TRBV6-6 with TRBJ2-5, with D perhaps matching TRBD1 or TRBD2 (5 bases each). The germline V gene encodes CDR1 MNHNY and CDR2 SVGAGI (reference sequence). V was shortened by 4 bases and J by 5 bases, with 17 bases between the two germline ends. The CDR3 loop spans 15 amino acids. In DNA, the CDR3 is TGTGCCAGCAGTTCGTCACAGGCTGGCGGGGAGACCCAGTACTTC. Amino acids: CASSSSQAGGETQYF.

As for this clone: Other DNA variants within this sample encode the same CDR3. The V call is TRBV5-1, the J call TRBJ2-1; 8 bases are shared with TRBD1. The V and J ends lost 2 bases and 0 bases, in that order; junction bases with no gene match: 1. This CDR3 comprises 15 residues. Per the germline V gene, CDR1 is SGHRS and CDR2 is YFSETQ. DNA of the CDR3: TGCGCCAGCAGCTTCGACAGGGGCTCCTACAATGAGCAGTTCTTC. This gives the protein CASSFDRGSYNEQFF.

The genes are TRBV30 and TRBJ2-2; 8 bases match TRBD2. The CDR3 runs 14 residues. Trimming at V came to 5 bases and at J to 6 bases, leaving 8 bases not matched to a gene. Per the germline V gene, CDR1 is GTSNPN and CDR2 is SVGIG (reference sequence). CDR3 coding DNA: TGTGCCTGGGGGATAGCGGGAACCCCCGGGGAGCTGTTTTTT. Protein sequence: CAWGIAGTPGELFF. The full variable domain, in which reference TRBV30 and TRBJ2-2 provide the parts outside the CDR3, is SQTIHQWPATLVQPVGSPLSLECTVEGTSNPNLYWYRQAAGRGLQLLFYSVGIGQISSEVPQNLSASRPQDRQFILSSKKLLLSDSGFYLCAWGIAGTPGELFFGEGSRLTVL.

A few counts support this clone. V gene TRBV5-1 combines with J gene TRBJ2-1; D is ambiguous. Trimming removed 0 bases from V and 4 bases from J, with 17 bases in between. CDR3 size: 17 residues. Germline CDR1 and CDR2: SGHRS and YFSETQ. CDR3 nucleotide sequence: TGCGCCAGCAGCTTGGCAATTACTAACCGAAATTACAATGAGCAGTTCTTC. Encoded protein: CASSLAITNRNYNEQFF.

This chain links TRBV18 with TRBJ2-3; 8 bases map to TRBD1. V lost 0 bases and J lost 4; bases outside the gene matches: 3. There are 15 residues in the CDR3. Germline lookup yields CDR1 KGHSH and CDR2 LQKENI. The CDR3 nucleotides are TGTGCCAGCTCACCACCTGGCAGGGGGCCAGATACGCAGTATTTT. This encodes CASSPPGRGPDTQYF.

This clone came up a few times. The chain carries TRBV7-2 and TRBJ2-7, with D possibly matching TRBD1 (6 bases). V lost 6 bases and J 7 bases, leaving 10 bases between the germline ends. Germline-derived CDR1 and CDR2 are SGHTA and FQGNSA. The CDR3 is made up of 11 amino acids. CDR3 coding DNA: TGTGCCAGCAGGATAGGGGGAGAGCAGTACTTC. Residues: CASRIGGEQYF. Together with reference TRBV7-2 and TRBJ2-7, the CDR3 gives the full variable domain: GAGVSQSPSNKVTEKGKDVELRCDPISGHTALYWYRQSLGQGLEFLIYFQGNSAPDKSGLPSDRFSAERTGGSVSTLTIQRTQQEDSAVYLCASRIGGEQYFGPGTRLTVT.